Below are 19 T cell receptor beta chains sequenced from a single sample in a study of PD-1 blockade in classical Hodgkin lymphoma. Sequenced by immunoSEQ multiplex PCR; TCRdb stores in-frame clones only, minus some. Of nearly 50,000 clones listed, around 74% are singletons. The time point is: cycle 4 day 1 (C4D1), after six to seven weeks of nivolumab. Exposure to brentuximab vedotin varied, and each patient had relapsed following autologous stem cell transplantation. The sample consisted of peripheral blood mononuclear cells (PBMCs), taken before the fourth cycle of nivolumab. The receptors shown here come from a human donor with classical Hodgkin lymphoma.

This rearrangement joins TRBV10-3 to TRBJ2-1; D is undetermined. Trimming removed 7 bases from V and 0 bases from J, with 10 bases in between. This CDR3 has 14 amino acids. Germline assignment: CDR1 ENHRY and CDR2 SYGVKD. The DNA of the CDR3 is TGTGCCATCACCTCAACAAGCTCCTACAATGAGCAGTTCTTC. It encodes CAITSTSSYNEQFF.

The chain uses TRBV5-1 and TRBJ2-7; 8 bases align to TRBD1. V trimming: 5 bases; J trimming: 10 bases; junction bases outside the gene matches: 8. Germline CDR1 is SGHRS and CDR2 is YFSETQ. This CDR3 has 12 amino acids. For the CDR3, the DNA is TGCGCCAGCAGTTGGGGCAGGGGGCCTCAGTACTTC. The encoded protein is CASSWGRGPQYF. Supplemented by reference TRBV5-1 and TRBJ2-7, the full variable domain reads KAGVTQTPRYLIKTRGQQVTLSCSPISGHRSVSWYQQTPGQGLQFLFEYFSETQRNKGNFPGRFSGRQFSNSRSEMNVSTLELGDSALYLCASSWGRGPQYFGPGTRLTVT.

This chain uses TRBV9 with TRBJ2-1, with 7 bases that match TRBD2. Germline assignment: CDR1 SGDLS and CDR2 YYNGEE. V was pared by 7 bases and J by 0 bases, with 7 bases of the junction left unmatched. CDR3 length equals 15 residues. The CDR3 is CASSALASSYNEQFF. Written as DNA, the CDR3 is TGTGCCAGCTCGGCACTAGCGTCCTCCTACAATGAGCAGTTCTTC.

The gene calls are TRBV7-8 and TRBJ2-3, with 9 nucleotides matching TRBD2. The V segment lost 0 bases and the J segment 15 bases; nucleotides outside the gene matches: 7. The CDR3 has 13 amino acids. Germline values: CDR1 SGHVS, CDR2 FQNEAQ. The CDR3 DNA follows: TGTGCCAGCAGCTTAGCGGCTCGCGGGAGGGGTTATTTT. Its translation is CASSLAARGRGYF.

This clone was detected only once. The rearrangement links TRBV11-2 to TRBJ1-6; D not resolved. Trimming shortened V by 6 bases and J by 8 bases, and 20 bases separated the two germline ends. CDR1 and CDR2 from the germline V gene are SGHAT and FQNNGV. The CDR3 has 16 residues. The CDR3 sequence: CASSPRPPGDDSPLHF. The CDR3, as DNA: TGTGCCAGCAGTCCGAGGCCCCCCGGGGATGATTCACCCCTCCACTTT.

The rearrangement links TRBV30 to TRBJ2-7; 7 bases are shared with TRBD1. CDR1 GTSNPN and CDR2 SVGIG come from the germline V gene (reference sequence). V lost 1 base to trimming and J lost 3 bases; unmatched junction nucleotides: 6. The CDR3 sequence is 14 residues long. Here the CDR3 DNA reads TGTGCCTGGAGTGGGGGGACAGAGTACTACGAGCAGTACTTC. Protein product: CAWSGGTEYYEQYF.

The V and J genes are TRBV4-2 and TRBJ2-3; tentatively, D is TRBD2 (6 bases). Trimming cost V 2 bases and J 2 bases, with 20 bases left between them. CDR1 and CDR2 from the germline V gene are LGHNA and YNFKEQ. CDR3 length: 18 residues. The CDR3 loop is CASSQPSFSGPFTDTQYF. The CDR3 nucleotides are TGTGCCAGCAGCCAACCATCCTTTAGCGGTCCCTTCACAGATACGCAGTATTTT.

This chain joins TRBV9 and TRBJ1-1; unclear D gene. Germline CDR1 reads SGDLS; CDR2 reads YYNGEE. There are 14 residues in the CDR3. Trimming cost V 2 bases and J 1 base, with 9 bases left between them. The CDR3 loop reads CASSVTDGNTEAFF. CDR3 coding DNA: TGTGCCAGCAGCGTCACGGACGGGAACACTGAAGCTTTCTTT.

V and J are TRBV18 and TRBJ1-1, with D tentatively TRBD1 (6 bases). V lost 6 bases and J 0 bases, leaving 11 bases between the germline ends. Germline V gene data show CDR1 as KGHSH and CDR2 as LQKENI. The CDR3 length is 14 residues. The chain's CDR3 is CASSGQPLNTEAFF. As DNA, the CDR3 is TGTGCCAGCTCTGGACAGCCCTTGAACACTGAAGCTTTCTTT.

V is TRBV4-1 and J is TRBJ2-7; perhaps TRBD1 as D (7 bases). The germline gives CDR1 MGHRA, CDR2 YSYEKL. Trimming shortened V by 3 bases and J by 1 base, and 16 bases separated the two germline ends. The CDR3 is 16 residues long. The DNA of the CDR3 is TGCGCCAGCAGCCATCACGCGGGACAGAGTTCCTACGAGCAGTACTTC. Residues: CASSHHAGQSSYEQYF.

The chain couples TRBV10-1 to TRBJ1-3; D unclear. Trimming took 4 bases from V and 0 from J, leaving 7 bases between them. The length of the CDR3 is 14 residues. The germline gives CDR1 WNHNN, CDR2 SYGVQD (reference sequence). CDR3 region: CASSGSLSGNTIYF. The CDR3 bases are TGCGCCAGCAGTGGAAGCCTCTCTGGAAACACCATATATTTT.

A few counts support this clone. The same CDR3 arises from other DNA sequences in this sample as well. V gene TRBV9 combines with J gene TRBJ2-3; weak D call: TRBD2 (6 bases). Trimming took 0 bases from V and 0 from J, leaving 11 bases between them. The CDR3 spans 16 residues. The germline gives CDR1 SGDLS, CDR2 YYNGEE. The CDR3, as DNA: TGTGCCAGCAGCGTAGTAGCGGATGCTAGCACAGATACGCAGTATTTT. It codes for CASSVVADASTDTQYF.

CDR3 in amino acids: CASSFTPNSQPQHF. In nucleotides, the CDR3 is TGTGCCAGCAGCTTCACTCCCAACTCTCAGCCCCAGCATTTT. V gene TRBV5-8 combines with J gene TRBJ1-5; D remains ambiguous. The CDR3 runs 14 residues. V lost 2 bases and J lost 6, with 12 bases in between. Germline V gene sequence: CDR1 SGHTS, CDR2 YDEGEE.

CDR3 loop: CASSQGVLLAGTYNEQFF. The CDR3 region has the DNA TGCGCCAGCAGCCAAGGGGTCCTACTAGCGGGGACCTACAATGAGCAGTTCTTC. This sequence joins TRBV4-1 and TRBJ2-1; 10 bases line up with TRBD2. The CDR3 contains 18 residues. After removal of 1 base from V and 2 bases from J, the junction contained 8 bases not matched to a gene. The germline V gene encodes CDR1 MGHRA and CDR2 YSYEKL.

This CDR3 reads CASSYNGGPTDTQYF. The CDR3 DNA reads as TGTGCCAGCAGTTACAACGGGGGTCCCACAGATACGCAGTATTTT. The chain combines TRBV6-6 with TRBJ2-3, with a weak D call TRBD2 (6 bases). The V end was cut by 2 bases, the J end by 2 bases, with 11 bases between. The CDR3 runs to 15 residues. Germline CDR1 and CDR2: MNHNY and SVGAGI (reference sequence).

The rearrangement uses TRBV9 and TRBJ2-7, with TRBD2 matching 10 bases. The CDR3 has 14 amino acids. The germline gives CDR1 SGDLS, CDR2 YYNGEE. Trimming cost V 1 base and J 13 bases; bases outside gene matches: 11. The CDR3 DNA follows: TGTGCCAGCAGCGTAAGGCCTAGCGGGAGACCAGTATACTTC. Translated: CASSVRPSGRPVYF.

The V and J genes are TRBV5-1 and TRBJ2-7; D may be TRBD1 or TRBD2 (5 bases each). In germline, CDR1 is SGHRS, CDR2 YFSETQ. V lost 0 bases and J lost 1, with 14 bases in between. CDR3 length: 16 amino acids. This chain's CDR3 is CASSLARGGSSYEQYF. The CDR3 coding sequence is TGCGCCAGCAGCTTGGCTCGGGGCGGGTCGTCCTACGAGCAGTACTTC.

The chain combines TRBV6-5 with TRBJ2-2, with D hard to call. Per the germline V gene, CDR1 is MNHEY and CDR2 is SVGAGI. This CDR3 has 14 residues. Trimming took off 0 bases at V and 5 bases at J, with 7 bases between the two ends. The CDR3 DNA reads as TGTGCCAGCAGTTACTCACCGGGTACCGGGGAGCTGTTTTTT. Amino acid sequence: CASSYSPGTGELFF.

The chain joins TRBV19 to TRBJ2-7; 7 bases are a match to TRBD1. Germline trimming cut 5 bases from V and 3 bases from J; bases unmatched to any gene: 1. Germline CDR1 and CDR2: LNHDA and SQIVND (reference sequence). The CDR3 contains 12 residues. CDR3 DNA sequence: TGTGCCAGTAGTCGGACAGGCTACGAGCAGTACTTC. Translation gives CASSRTGYEQYF.